This T cell receptor beta chain comes out of a study of cytomegalovirus exposure and HLA in healthy donors. Findings of the study overall: Donor immune exposure was known only as CMV serostatus.

Germline V gene data show CDR1 as LNHDA and CDR2 as SQIVND (reference sequence). The CDR3 consists of 13 residues. Between the trimmed V and J ends, which lost 5 bases and 5 bases, there was a span of 12 bases. The PCR was carried out with 60 Vbeta primers and 13 Jbeta primers. Produced via immunoSEQ multiplex PCR; TCRdb's table is partial and in-frame only. Here the sample spans 200,000 to 250,000 clones, around 88% being singletons. On this clone itself: Its target is not known.

The sample was PBMCs. The chain employs TRBV19 and TRBJ1-2, with TRBD1 as a possible D gene (5 bases). The clonotype comes from a woman aged 18 to 35 in good health and CMV-seronegative. The chain's CDR3 is CASSAGISYGYTF. The CDR3 DNA follows: TGTGCCAGTAGTGCAGGGATTTCTTATGGCTACACCTTC.